The rows below give T cell receptor beta chains drawn from one sample of a study of T cells in Graves' hyperthyroidism and ophthalmopathy. MiXCR, applied by TCRdb to the multiplex PCR reads, yields one record per CDR3 protein. The data show around 600,000 distinct CDR3 sequences, with about a sixth seen just once and around 3.3% held by the top ten. Sequencing was performed on blood. The receptors were gathered from a woman aged 40 to 50 with Graves' ophthalmopathy. The CDR3 runs from the conserved cysteine through the conserved F or W. A D gene is named only where the DNA matches it firmly. Only part of the rows carry a size: once, few, many, or a class if the clone is expanded.

clone_size: .
d_call: TRBD1
v_call: TRBV6-1
j_call: TRBJ1-2
cdr3_nt: TGTGCCAGCAGTGCGACAGGGTTCGGCTATGGCTACACCTTC
cdr3_aa: CASSATGFGYGYTF

clone_size: many
d_call: .
v_call: TRBV27
j_call: TRBJ1-2
cdr3_nt: TGTGCCAGCACCTACCGGCCGGTCAGGAGGGACTATGGCTACACCTTC
cdr3_aa: CASTYRPVRRDYGYTF

clone_size: many
d_call: .
v_call: TRBV12-3/TRBV12-4
j_call: TRBJ2-3
cdr3_nt: TGTGCCAGCAGTTTTTTCAGGGGCAGCACAGATACGCAGTATTTT
cdr3_aa: CASSFFRGSTDTQYF

clone_size: .
d_call: .
v_call: TRBV29-1
j_call: TRBJ2-7
cdr3_nt: TGCAGCGTAACATGGGGATACGAGCAGTACTTC
cdr3_aa: CSVTWGYEQYF

clone_size: .
d_call: TRBD1
v_call: TRBV2
j_call: TRBJ2-7
cdr3_nt: TGTGCCAGCAGTCCAGAGGGGGCGCCTTACGAGCAGCACTTC
cdr3_aa: CASSPEGAPYEQHF

clone_size: many
d_call: TRBD2
v_call: TRBV7-2
j_call: TRBJ2-3
cdr3_nt: TGTGCCAGCAGCCGTACAGATCCGACCCTAGCGGGAGGAGGAGATACGCAGTATTTT
cdr3_aa: CASSRTDPTLAGGGDTQYF

clone_size: few
d_call: .
v_call: TRBV28
j_call: TRBJ1-4
cdr3_nt: TGTGCCAGCGGGGGGGGACCCGGGCAACTGTTTTTT
cdr3_aa: CASGGGPGQLFF

clone_size: many
d_call: .
v_call: TRBV2
j_call: TRBJ2-3
cdr3_nt: TGTGCCAGTTTGAGGCAGCGGGCCAGCACAGATACGCAGTATTTT
cdr3_aa: CASLRQRASTDTQYF

clone_size: .
d_call: .
v_call: TRBV27
j_call: TRBJ2-7
cdr3_nt: TGTGCCAGCGGTTTCAACGGGGACTCCTACGAGCAGTACTTC
cdr3_aa: CASGFNGDSYEQYF

clone_size: many
d_call: .
v_call: TRBV5-1
j_call: TRBJ2-7
cdr3_nt: TGCGCCAGCAGCTCAACGGGAGAGTCATCCTACGAGCAGTACTTC
cdr3_aa: CASSSTGESSYEQYF

clone_size: .
d_call: TRBD2
v_call: TRBV12-3/TRBV12-4
j_call: TRBJ2-5
cdr3_nt: TGTGCCAGCAGTCCGCGGACTAGCGGGAGCCCGACCCAGTACTTC
cdr3_aa: CASSPRTSGSPTQYF

clone_size: few
d_call: TRBD1
v_call: TRBV19
j_call: TRBJ1-5
cdr3_nt: TGTGCCAGCAAGCCAGAAGGGACAGTCAATCAGCCCCAGCATTTT
cdr3_aa: CASKPEGTVNQPQHF

clone_size: .
d_call: .
v_call: TRBV18
j_call: TRBJ2-2
cdr3_nt: TGTGCCAGCTCACCGACAGAAACCGGGGAGCTGTTTTTT
cdr3_aa: CASSPTETGELFF

clone_size: many
d_call: .
v_call: TRBV6-1
j_call: TRBJ1-1
cdr3_nt: TGTGCCAGCAGTTCGGACAGTACTGAAGCTTTCTTT
cdr3_aa: CASSSDSTEAFF

clone_size: .
d_call: TRBD2
v_call: TRBV20-1
j_call: TRBJ2-3
cdr3_nt: TGCAGTGCGCGACTAGCGGGGGTAGATACGCAGTATTTT
cdr3_aa: CSARLAGVDTQYF

clone_size: .
d_call: .
v_call: TRBV12-3/TRBV12-4
j_call: TRBJ1-6
cdr3_nt: TGTGCCAGCACCCCGCCCGGGGCCGTGGGTCGCTCACCCCCCCACTTT
cdr3_aa: CASTPPGAVGRSPPHF

clone_size: .
d_call: .
v_call: TRBV10-3
j_call: TRBJ2-2
cdr3_nt: TGTGCCATCAGCGATTCGGGTGCCGGGGAGCTGTTTTTT
cdr3_aa: CAISDSGAGELFF

clone_size: many
d_call: .
v_call: TRBV2
j_call: TRBJ2-1
cdr3_nt: TGTGCCAGCAGTGAAAAGGAGGGGCTCTACAATGAGCAGTTCTTC
cdr3_aa: CASSEKEGLYNEQFF

clone_size: many
d_call: TRBD2
v_call: TRBV28
j_call: TRBJ2-1
cdr3_nt: TGTGCCAGCAGGTCCACCCGGGACTATAATGAGCAGTTCTTC
cdr3_aa: CASRSTRDYNEQFF

clone_size: few
d_call: .
v_call: TRBV5-1
j_call: TRBJ2-5
cdr3_nt: TGCGCCAGCAGCTTGTTCGAAGCGGCTAGTGAGACCCAGTACTTC
cdr3_aa: CASSLFEAASETQYF

clone_size: .
d_call: .
v_call: TRBV5-5
j_call: TRBJ1-1
cdr3_nt: TGTGCCAGCAGCCGCGCCCCGAACACTGAAGCTTTCTTT
cdr3_aa: CASSRAPNTEAFF

clone_size: many
d_call: TRBD2
v_call: TRBV12-3/TRBV12-4
j_call: TRBJ2-5
cdr3_nt: TGTGCCAGCAGCTTCGCAGCGGGAGGAGGAGAGACCCAGTACTTC
cdr3_aa: CASSFAAGGGETQYF

clone_size: many
d_call: .
v_call: TRBV11-2
j_call: TRBJ1-2
cdr3_nt: TGTGCCAGCAGTCTCGACGGCTCCGCTGGCTACACCTTC
cdr3_aa: CASSLDGSAGYTF

clone_size: few
d_call: .
v_call: TRBV6-5
j_call: TRBJ2-2
cdr3_nt: TGTGCCAGCAGTTACGGGGCAGGTGGAAACACCGGGGAGCTGTTTTTT
cdr3_aa: CASSYGAGGNTGELFF

clone_size: .
d_call: TRBD1
v_call: TRBV27
j_call: TRBJ2-5
cdr3_nt: TGTGCCAGCAGTCCCCGGACAGGGGGCGTCGGGGAGACCCAGTACTTC
cdr3_aa: CASSPRTGGVGETQYF

clone_size: .
d_call: TRBD2
v_call: TRBV2
j_call: TRBJ2-1
cdr3_nt: TGTGCCAGCAGTCCTGGACTAGCCACGACCTACAATGAGCAGTTCTTC
cdr3_aa: CASSPGLATTYNEQFF

clone_size: .
d_call: .
v_call: TRBV5-5
j_call: TRBJ2-7
cdr3_nt: TGTGCCAGCATACAAAGCGAGCAGTACTTC
cdr3_aa: CASIQSEQYF

clone_size: many
d_call: .
v_call: TRBV6-1
j_call: TRBJ1-1
cdr3_nt: TGTGCCAGCAGTCGGGGGGTCGGGGACACTGAAGCTTTCTTT
cdr3_aa: CASSRGVGDTEAFF

clone_size: few
d_call: .
v_call: TRBV7-3
j_call: TRBJ2-3
cdr3_nt: TGTGCCAGCAGCCCCACCTGGGGGGATGCAGATACGCAGTATTTT
cdr3_aa: CASSPTWGDADTQYF